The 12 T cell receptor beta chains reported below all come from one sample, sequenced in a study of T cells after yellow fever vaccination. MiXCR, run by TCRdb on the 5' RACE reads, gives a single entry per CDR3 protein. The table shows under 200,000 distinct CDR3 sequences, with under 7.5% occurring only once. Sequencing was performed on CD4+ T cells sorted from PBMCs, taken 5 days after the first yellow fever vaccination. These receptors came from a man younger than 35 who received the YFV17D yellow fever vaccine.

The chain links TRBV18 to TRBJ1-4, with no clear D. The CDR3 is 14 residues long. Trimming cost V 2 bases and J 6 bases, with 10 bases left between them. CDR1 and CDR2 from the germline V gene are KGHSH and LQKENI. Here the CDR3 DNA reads TGTGCCAGCTCACCAGCGGGAAGTTATGAAAAACTGTTTTTT. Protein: CASSPAGSYEKLFF. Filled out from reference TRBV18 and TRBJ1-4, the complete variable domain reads NAGVMQNPRHLVRRRGQEARLRCSPMKGHSHVYWYRQLPEEGLKFMVYLQKENIIDESGMPKERFSAEFPKEGPSILRIQQVVRGDSAAYFCASSPAGSYEKLFFGSGTQLSVL.

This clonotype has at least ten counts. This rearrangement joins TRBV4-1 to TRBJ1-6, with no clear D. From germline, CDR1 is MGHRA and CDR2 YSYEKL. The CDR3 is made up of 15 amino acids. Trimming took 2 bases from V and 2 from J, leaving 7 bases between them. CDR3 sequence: CASSQSDPYNSPLHF. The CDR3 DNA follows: TGCGCCAGCAGCCAATCGGATCCCTATAATTCACCCCTCCACTTT.

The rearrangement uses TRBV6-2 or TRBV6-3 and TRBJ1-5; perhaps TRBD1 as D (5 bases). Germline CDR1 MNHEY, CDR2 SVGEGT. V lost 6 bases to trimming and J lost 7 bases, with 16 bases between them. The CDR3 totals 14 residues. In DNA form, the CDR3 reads TGTGCCAGCAGGGACCCGGGGGGTTTACAGCCCCAGCATTTT. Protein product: CASRDPGGLQPQHF.

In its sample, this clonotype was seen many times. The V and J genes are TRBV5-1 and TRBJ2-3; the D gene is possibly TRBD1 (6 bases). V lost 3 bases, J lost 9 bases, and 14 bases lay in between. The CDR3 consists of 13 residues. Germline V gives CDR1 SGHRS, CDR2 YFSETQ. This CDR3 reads CASSSRTDPTQYF. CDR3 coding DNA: TGCGCCAGCAGCTCGAGGACAGACCCGACGCAGTATTTT.

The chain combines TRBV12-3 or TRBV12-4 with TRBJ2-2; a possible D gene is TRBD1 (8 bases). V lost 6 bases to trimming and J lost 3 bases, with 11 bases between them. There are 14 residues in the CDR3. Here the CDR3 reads CASRQGGYTGELFF. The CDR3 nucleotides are TGTGCCAGCAGACAGGGGGGGTACACCGGGGAGCTGTTTTTT.

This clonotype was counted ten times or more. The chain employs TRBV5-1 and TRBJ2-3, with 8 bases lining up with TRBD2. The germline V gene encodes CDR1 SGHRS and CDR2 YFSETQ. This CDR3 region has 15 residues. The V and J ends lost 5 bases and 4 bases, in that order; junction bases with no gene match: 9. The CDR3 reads CASSFSGAASDTQYF. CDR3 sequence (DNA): TGCGCCAGCAGTTTTAGCGGGGCGGCTTCAGATACGCAGTATTTT.

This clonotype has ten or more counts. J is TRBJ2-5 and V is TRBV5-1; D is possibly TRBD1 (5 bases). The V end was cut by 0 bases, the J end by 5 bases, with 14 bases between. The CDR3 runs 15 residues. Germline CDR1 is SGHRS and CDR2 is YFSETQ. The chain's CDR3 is CASSLETAFQETQYF. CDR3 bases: TGCGCCAGCAGCTTGGAGACAGCGTTCCAGGAGACCCAGTACTTC.

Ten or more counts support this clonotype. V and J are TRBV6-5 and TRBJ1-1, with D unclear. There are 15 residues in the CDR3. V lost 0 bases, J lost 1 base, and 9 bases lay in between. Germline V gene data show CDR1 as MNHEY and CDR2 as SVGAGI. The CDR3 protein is CASSYSWERNTEAFF. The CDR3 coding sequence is TGTGCCAGCAGTTACTCGTGGGAAAGGAACACTGAAGCTTTCTTT.

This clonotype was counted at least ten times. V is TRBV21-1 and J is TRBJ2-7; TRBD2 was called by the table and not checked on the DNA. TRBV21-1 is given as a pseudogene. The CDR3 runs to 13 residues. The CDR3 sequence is CASPRAGLYEQYV. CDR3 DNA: TGTGCCAGCCCGCGGGCAGGGCTCTACGAGCAGTACGTC.

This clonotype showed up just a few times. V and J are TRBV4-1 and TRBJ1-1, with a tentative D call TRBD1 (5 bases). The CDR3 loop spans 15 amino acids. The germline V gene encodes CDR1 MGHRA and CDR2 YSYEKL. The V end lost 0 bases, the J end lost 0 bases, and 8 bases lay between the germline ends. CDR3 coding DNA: TGCGCCAGCAGCCAAGAGATGGGGCTGAACACTGAAGCTTTCTTT. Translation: CASSQEMGLNTEAFF.

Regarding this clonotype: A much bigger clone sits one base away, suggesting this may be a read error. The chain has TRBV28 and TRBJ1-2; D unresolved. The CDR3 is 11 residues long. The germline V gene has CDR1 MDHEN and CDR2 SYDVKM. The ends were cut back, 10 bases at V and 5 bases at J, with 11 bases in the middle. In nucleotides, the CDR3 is TGTGCCATCGGTCTGGCGTATGGCTACACCTTC. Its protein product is CAIGLAYGYTF.

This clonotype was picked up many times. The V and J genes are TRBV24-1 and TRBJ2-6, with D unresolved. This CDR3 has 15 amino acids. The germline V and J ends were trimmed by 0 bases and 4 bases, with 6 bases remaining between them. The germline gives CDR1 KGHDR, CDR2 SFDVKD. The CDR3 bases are TGTGCCACCAGTGATTTGCCACCCGGGGCCAACGTCCTGACTTTC. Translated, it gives CATSDLPPGANVLTF.